This T cell receptor beta chain was recorded in a study of spatial heterogeneity in lung cancer. Whole-study context: A consistent excess of beta-chain over alpha-chain sequences was detected.

Study-level points and caveats: Numbers of ubiquitous and regional expanded TCRs tracked ubiquitous and regional nonsynonymous mutation counts, respectively. Tracking of tumor mutation counts was seen in expanded intratumoral alpha and beta TCR counts.

Time point: sample taken at primary tumor resection. In each case, whole RNA from tumor, nontumor lung or frozen PBMC was sequenced unsorted. Trimming took off 3 bases at V and 1 base at J, with 9 bases between the two ends. The CDR3 runs 14 residues. This clonotype was observed many times. Its antigen is as yet unknown. TCRdb re-called the 5' RACE reads through MiXCR, storing one row per CDR3 protein. The repertoire holds some 9,800 distinct CDR3 sequences, with 5% as singletons. The chain employs TRBV12-3 or TRBV12-4 and TRBJ2-5; TRBD2 is a possible D gene (6 bases). The receptor was isolated from a female donor with early-stage non-small cell lung cancer. Sequenced material: lung tumor tissue, taken at surgery. The CDR3: CASSFSGVQETQYF. The CDR3 bases are TGTGCCAGCAGTTTCTCGGGGGTCCAAGAGACCCAGTACTTC.